Listed below are T cell receptor beta chains from one sample, sequenced in a study of tumor-infiltrating lymphocytes in primary liver carcinoma. MiXCR was run by TCRdb on the multiplex PCR reads, yielding one entry per CDR3 protein. The data hold roughly 45,000 distinct CDR3 sequences, with less than 75% observed a single time. Sample: liver tumor tissue from sampling region 5. These receptor sequences come from a man aged 40-49 years with primary liver carcinoma and hepatitis B virus infection. Both conserved end residues are part of each CDR3. The D gene is left open where the match is weak. Some rows mark clone size as missing; the rest say once, few, many or name a class of expanded clone.

j_call | clone_size | d_call | v_call | cdr3_nt | cdr3_aa
TRBJ1-1 | . | . | TRBV18 | TGTGCCAGCTCACCACTCATACAATCGGAGACTGAAGCTTTCTTT | CASSPLIQSETEAFF
TRBJ2-7 | few | . | TRBV7-8 | TGTGCCAGCAGCCTGACTGATGGGCTTTCATACGAGCAGTGCTTC | CASSLTDGLSYEQCF
TRBJ2-1 | . | TRBD2 | TRBV24-1 | TGTGCCACCAGTAATGATACTAGCGGGAGGGATGAGCAGCTCTTC | CATSNDTSGRDEQLF
TRBJ1-1 | . | TRBD1 | TRBV5-4 | TGTGTCAGCAGCTTTGGGGCAGGGACAGCGAACACTGAAGCTTTCTTT | CVSSFGAGTANTEAFF
TRBJ2-3 | once | . | TRBV10-1 | TGCGCGAGCAGCCCAGGGGAGGCCTCCACAGATACGCGGTATTTT | CASSPGEASTDTRYF
TRBJ2-7 | many | TRBD2 | TRBV11-2 | TGTGCCGGCAGCATAGCGGGAGAGTACTACGAGCAGTACTTC | CAGSIAGEYYEQYF
TRBJ2-1 | many | TRBD1 | TRBV28 | TGTGCCAGCAGGCCCGGGACAGGGGGATACAATGAGCAGTTCTTC | CASRPGTGGYNEQFF
TRBJ2-7 | . | . | TRBV28 | TGTGCCAGTGCCGGGATTTTCTCCTACGAGCAGTACTTC | CASAGIFSYEQYF
TRBJ2-2 | . | . | TRBV2 | TGTGCCAGCAGTGATGACTCGTACACCGGGGAGCTGTTTTTT | CASSDDSYTGELFF
TRBJ2-4 | . | TRBD2 | TRBV11-1 | TGTGCCAGCAGCCCTGATGGGGTAGCGGGCATTCAGTACTTC | CASSPDGVAGIQYF